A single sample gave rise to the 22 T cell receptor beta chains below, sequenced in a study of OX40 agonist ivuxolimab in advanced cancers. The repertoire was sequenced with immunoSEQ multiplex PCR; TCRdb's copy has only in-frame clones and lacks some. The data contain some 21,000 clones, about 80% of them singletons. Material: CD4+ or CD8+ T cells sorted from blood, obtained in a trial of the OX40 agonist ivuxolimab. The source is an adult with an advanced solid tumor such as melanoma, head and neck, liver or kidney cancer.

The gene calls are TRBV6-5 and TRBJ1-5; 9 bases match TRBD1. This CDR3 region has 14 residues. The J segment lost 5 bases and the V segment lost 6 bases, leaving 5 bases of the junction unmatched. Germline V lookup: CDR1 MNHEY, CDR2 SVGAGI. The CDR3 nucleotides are TGTGCCAGCAGATTGGGACAGGGACATCAGCCCCAGCATTTT. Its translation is CASRLGQGHQPQHF.

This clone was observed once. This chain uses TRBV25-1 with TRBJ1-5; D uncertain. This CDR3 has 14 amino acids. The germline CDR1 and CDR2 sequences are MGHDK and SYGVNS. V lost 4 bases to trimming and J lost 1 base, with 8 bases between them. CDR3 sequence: CASSAGSSNQPQHF. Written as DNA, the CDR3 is TGTGCCAGCAGTGCCGGCTCGAGCAATCAGCCCCAGCATTTT.

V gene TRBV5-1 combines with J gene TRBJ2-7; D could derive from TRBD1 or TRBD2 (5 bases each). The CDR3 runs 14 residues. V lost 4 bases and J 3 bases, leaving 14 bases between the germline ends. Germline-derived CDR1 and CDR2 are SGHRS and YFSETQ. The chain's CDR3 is CASSLRGTNYEQYF. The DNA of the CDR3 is TGCGCCAGCAGCCTTCGTGGGACCAACTACGAGCAGTACTTC.

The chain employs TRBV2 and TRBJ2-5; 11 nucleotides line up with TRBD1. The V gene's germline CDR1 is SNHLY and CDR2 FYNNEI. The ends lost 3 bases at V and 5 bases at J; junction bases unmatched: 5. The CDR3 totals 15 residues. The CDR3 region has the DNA TGTGCCAGCAGTGATGGACAGGGGGCGTTGGAGACCCAGTACTTC. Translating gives CASSDGQGALETQYF. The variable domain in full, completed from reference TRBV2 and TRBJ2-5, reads EPEVTQTPSHQVTQMGQEVILRCVPISNHLYFYWYRQILGQKVEFLVSFYNNEISEKSEIFDDQFSVERPDGSNFTLKIRSTKLEDSAMYFCASSDGQGALETQYFGPGTRLLVL.

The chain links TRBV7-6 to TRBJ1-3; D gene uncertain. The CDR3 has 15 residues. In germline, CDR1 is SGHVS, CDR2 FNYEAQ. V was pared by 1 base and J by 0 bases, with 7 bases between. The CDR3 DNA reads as TGTGCCAGCAGCTTAGAACCGGGCTCTGGAAACACCATATATTTT. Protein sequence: CASSLEPGSGNTIYF.

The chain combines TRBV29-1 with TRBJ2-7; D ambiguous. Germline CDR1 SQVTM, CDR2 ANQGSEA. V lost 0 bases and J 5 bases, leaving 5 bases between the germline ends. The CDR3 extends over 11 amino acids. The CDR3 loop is CSVEDRHEQYF. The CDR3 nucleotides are TGCAGCGTTGAAGATCGGCACGAGCAGTACTTC.

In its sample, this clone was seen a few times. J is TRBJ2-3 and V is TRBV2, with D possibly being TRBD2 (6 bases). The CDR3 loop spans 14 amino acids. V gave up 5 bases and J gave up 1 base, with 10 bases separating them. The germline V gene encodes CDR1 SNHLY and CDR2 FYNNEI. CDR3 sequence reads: CASSTGTGTDTQYF. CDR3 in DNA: TGTGCCAGCAGTACCGGGACTGGCACAGATACGCAGTATTTT.

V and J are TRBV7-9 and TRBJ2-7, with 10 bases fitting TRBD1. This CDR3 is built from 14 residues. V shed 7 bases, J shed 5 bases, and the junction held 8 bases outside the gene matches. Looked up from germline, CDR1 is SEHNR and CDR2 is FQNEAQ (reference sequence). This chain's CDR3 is CASNSRDRGHEQYF. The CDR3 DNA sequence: TGTGCCAGCAACTCCCGGGACAGGGGCCACGAGCAGTACTTC.

The CDR3 here is CAWSGDSQETQYF. The CDR3 bases are TGTGCCTGGAGTGGGGACTCCCAAGAGACCCAGTACTTC. The chain recombines TRBV30 with TRBJ2-5; tentative D call: TRBD2 (6 bases). Trimming took off 1 base at V and 1 base at J, with 7 bases between the two ends. CDR1 is GTSNPN, CDR2 SVGIG, per germline (reference sequence). The CDR3 loop spans 13 amino acids.

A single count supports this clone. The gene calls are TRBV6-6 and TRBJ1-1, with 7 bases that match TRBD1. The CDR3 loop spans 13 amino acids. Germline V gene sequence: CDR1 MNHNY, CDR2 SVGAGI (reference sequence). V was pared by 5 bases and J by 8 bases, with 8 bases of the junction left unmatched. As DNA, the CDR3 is TGTGCCAGCAGTAACGTAAGGGGGCTAGAAGCTTTCTTT. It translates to CASSNVRGLEAFF.

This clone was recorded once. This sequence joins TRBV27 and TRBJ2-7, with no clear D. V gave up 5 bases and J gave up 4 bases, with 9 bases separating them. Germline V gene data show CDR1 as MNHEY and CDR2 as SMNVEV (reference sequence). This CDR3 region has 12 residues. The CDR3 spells CASSDSIYEQYF. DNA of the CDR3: TGTGCCAGCAGTGACTCTATTTACGAGCAGTACTTC.

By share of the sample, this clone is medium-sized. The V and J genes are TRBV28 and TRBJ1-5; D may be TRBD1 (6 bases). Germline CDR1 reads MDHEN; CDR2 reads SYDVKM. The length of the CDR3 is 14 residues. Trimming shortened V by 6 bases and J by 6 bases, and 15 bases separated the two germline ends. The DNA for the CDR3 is TGTGCCAGCAGATTGCCAGGGGTAGTTCAGCCCCAGCATTTT. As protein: CASRLPGVVQPQHF.

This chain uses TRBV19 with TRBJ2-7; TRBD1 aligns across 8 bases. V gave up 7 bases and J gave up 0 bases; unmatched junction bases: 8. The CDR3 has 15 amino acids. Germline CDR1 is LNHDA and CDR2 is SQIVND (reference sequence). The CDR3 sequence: CASNPGQASSYEQYF. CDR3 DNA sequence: TGTGCCAGTAACCCGGGACAGGCGAGCTCCTACGAGCAGTACTTC.

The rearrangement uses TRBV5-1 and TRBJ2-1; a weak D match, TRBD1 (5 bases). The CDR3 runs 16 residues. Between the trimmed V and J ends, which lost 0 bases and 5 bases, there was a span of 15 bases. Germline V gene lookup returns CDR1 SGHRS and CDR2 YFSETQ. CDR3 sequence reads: CASSLAPPGLHNEQFF. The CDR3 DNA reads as TGCGCCAGCAGCTTGGCCCCTCCAGGGCTCCACAATGAGCAGTTCTTC.

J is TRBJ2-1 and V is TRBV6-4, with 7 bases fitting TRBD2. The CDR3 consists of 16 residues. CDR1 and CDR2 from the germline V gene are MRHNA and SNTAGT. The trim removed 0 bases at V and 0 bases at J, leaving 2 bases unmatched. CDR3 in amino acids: CASSDSTSLSYNEQFF. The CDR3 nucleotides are TGTGCCAGCAGTGACTCGACTAGCCTCTCCTACAATGAGCAGTTCTTC.

The CDR3 sequence: CASSHSAANEQFF. CDR3 nucleotides: TGTGCCAGTAGCCACTCCGCAGCGAATGAGCAGTTCTTC. V gene TRBV19 combines with J gene TRBJ2-1; D ambiguous. Germline V gene sequence: CDR1 LNHDA, CDR2 SQIVND (reference sequence). V was shortened by 6 bases and J by 7 bases, with 13 bases between the two germline ends. The CDR3 consists of 13 residues.

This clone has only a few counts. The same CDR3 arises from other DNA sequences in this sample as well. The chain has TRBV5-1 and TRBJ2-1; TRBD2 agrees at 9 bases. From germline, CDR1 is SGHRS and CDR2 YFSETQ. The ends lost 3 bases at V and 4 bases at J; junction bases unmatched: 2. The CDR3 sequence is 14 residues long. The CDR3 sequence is CASSSSGGYNEQFF. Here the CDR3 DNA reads TGCGCCAGCAGCTCAAGCGGGGGGTACAATGAGCAGTTCTTC.

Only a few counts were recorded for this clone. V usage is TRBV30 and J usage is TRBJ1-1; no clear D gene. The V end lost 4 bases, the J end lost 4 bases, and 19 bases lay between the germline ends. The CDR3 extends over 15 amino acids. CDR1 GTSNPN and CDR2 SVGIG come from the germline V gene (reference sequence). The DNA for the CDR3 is TGTGCCTGGACCCCCGGGAGGGCAGAAGTCACTGAAGCTTTCTTT. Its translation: CAWTPGRAEVTEAFF.

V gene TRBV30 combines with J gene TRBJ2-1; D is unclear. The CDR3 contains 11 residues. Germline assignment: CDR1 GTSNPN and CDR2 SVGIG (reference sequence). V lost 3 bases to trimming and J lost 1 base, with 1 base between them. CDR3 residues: CAWRSYNEQFF. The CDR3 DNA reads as TGTGCCTGGAGGTCCTACAATGAGCAGTTCTTC.

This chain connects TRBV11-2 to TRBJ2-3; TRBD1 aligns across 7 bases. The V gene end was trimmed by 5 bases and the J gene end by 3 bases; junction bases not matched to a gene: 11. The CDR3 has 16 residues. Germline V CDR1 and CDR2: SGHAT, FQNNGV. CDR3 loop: CASSRPQGVRTDTQYF. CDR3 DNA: TGTGCCAGCAGCCGTCCCCAGGGGGTTCGTACAGATACGCAGTATTTT.

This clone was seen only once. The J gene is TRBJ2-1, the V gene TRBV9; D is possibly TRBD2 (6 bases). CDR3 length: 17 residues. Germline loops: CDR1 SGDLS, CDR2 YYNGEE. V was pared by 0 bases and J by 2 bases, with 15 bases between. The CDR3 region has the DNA TGTGCCAGCAGCGTAGCCCTCGGTAGCGGCACCTACAATGAGCAGTTCTTC. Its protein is CASSVALGSGTYNEQFF.

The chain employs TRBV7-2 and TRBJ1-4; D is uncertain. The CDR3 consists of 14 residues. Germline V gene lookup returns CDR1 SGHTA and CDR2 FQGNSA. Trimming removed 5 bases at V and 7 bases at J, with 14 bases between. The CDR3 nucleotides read TGTGCCAGCAGCGAGCGCCTGTACGGTGAAAAACTGTTTTTT. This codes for CASSERLYGEKLFF.